Listed below are T cell receptor beta chains from one sample, sequenced in a study of blood T cell repertoires in COVID-19. The protocol was immunoSEQ multiplex PCR, while the TCRdb copy is restricted to in-frame clones and leaves out a portion. Of tens of thousands of clones detected, roughly nine tenths appear once; the ten largest clones hold approximately 3.7%. The specimen sequenced was peripheral blood. These receptor sequences come from a man aged 60 to 75 with acute or convalescent COVID-19. Each CDR3 is given with its conserved first and last residue. Fields, in order: J gene, CDR3 length, D gene, V gene, clone size, CDR3 DNA, CDR3 protein. D genes are given only for firm matches. Not every row has a clone size; where given, it reads once, few, many or a size class.

J: TRBJ1-5
length: 16
D: -
V: TRBV2
size: once
DNA: TGTGCCAGCACCGAGCGGGGAACCTACAGCAATCAGCCCCAGCATTTT
CDR3: CASTERGTYSNQPQHF

J: TRBJ2-7
length: 14
D: -
V: TRBV6-5
size: once
DNA: TGTGCCAGCAGTTACGGACAGTTTTTTTCTCAGCAGTACTTC
CDR3: CASSYGQFFSQQYF

J: TRBJ1-1
length: 14
D: TRBD1
V: TRBV7-2
size: -
DNA: TGTGCCAGCAGCTTAACAGGGGGAGGCACTGAAGCTTTCTTT
CDR3: CASSLTGGGTEAFF

J: TRBJ2-5
length: 17
D: TRBD2
V: TRBV7-8
size: -
DNA: TGTGCCAGCAGCCGAGGGACTAGCGGGAGGAAGGAAGAGACCCAGTACTTC
CDR3: CASSRGTSGRKEETQYF

J: TRBJ2-1
length: 21
D: TRBD2
V: TRBV7-2
size: -
DNA: TGTGCCAGCAGCTTAGCGCGAAAGGGACTAGCGGGAGTTGGCTCCTACAATGAGCAGTTCTTC
CDR3: CASSLARKGLAGVGSYNEQFF

J: TRBJ1-4
length: 15
D: -
V: TRBV4-3
size: -
DNA: TGCGCCAGCAGCCAAGCGGACGGGGATTATGAAAAACTGTTTTTT
CDR3: CASSQADGDYEKLFF

J: TRBJ2-7
length: 14
D: TRBD1
V: TRBV29-1
size: -
DNA: TGCAGCGCCTCTAAGGGACAGGGGGGGCGCGAGCAGTACTTC
CDR3: CSASKGQGGREQYF

J: TRBJ1-1
length: 11
D: -
V: TRBV29-1
size: -
DNA: TGCAGCGCATCCCCCATCACTGAAGCTTTCTTT
CDR3: CSASPITEAFF

J: TRBJ2-3
length: 11
D: -
V: TRBV11-2
size: few
DNA: TGTGCCAGCAGCCATCAAGATACGCAGTATTTT
CDR3: CASSHQDTQYF

J: TRBJ2-2
length: 13
D: -
V: TRBV6-5
size: few
DNA: TGTGCCAGCAGTTCAACGAACACCGGGGAGCTGTTTTTT
CDR3: CASSSTNTGELFF

J: TRBJ2-2
length: 14
D: -
V: TRBV9
size: once
DNA: TGTGCCAGCAGAAAAGCGGCAACCACCGGGGAGCTGTTTTTT
CDR3: CASRKAATTGELFF

J: TRBJ2-1
length: 13
D: TRBD1
V: TRBV30
size: -
DNA: TGTGCCTGGAGTTGGGACAGGGTCGGTGAGCAGTTCTTC
CDR3: CAWSWDRVGEQFF

J: TRBJ2-7
length: 13
D: -
V: TRBV2
size: -
DNA: TGTGCCAGCAGGGTGGACACCTCCTACGAGCAGTACTTC
CDR3: CASRVDTSYEQYF

J: TRBJ2-1
length: 15
D: TRBD1
V: TRBV5-4
size: -
DNA: TGTGCCAGCAGCAAGGGACAGGACGGCCCTAATGAGCAGTTCTTC
CDR3: CASSKGQDGPNEQFF

J: TRBJ2-1
length: 16
D: TRBD2
V: TRBV11-3
size: -
DNA: TGTGCCAGCAGCTTAGAGGCGGGGAGGGCCCTCAAAGAGCAGTTCTTC
CDR3: CASSLEAGRALKEQFF

J: TRBJ1-5
length: 15
D: TRBD1
V: TRBV5-6
size: -
DNA: TGTGCCAGCAGCCTGGGACCTACAGGGGCGAGGCCCCAGCATTTT
CDR3: CASSLGPTGARPQHF

J: TRBJ2-7
length: 15
D: -
V: TRBV27
size: few
DNA: TGTGCCAGCAGTTCCGGGACTTATGTCTCCTACGAGCAGTACTTC
CDR3: CASSSGTYVSYEQYF

J: TRBJ1-4
length: 16
D: -
V: TRBV19
size: -
DNA: TGTGCCAGTAAGAATATTACCGGACTTAATAATGAAAAACTGTTTTTT
CDR3: CASKNITGLNNEKLFF

J: TRBJ2-3
length: 14
D: -
V: TRBV27
size: once
DNA: TGTGCCAGCAGTTTCTTTTATCTCGCAGATACGCAGTATTTT
CDR3: CASSFFYLADTQYF

J: TRBJ2-7
length: 18
D: TRBD1
V: TRBV5-4
size: -
DNA: TGTGCCAGCAGCCAGGGACAGGGTATAGGTTTAGTGTCCTACGAGCAGTACTTC
CDR3: CASSQGQGIGLVSYEQYF

J: TRBJ2-3
length: 12
D: -
V: TRBV10-3
size: -
DNA: TGTGCCATCAGGAGCGTTACGGATACGCAGTATTTT
CDR3: CAIRSVTDTQYF

J: TRBJ1-2
length: 13
D: TRBD1
V: TRBV6-5
size: -
DNA: TGTGCCAGCAGGGGGACAGGGGACTATGGCTACACCTTC
CDR3: CASRGTGDYGYTF

J: TRBJ1-1
length: 15
D: TRBD1
V: TRBV11-2
size: -
DNA: TGTGCCAGCAGCGATTATCAGGGGGCAAACACTGAAGCTTTCTTT
CDR3: CASSDYQGANTEAFF

J: TRBJ1-3
length: 13
D: -
V: TRBV19
size: few
DNA: TGTGCCAGTAGGAGGCTTTCTGGAAACACCATATATTTT
CDR3: CASRRLSGNTIYF

J: TRBJ2-3
length: 14
D: -
V: TRBV5-6
size: -
DNA: TGTGCCAGCAGCTTGGTCGAGAGCACAGATACGCAGTATTTT
CDR3: CASSLVESTDTQYF

J: TRBJ2-5
length: 12
D: -
V: TRBV30
size: -
DNA: TGCGCCATCTCTCAGGGCGCCGAGACCCAGTACTTC
CDR3: CAISQGAETQYF

J: TRBJ1-1
length: 18
D: TRBD1
V: TRBV19
size: few
DNA: TGTGCCAGTAGTATCCCTGACAGGGGGTCAGTACTGAACACTGAAGCTTTCTTT
CDR3: CASSIPDRGSVLNTEAFF

J: TRBJ2-3
length: 13
D: -
V: TRBV27
size: -
DNA: TGTGCCAGCAACTCTGACTACACAGATACGCAGTATTTT
CDR3: CASNSDYTDTQYF

J: TRBJ1-6
length: 16
D: -
V: TRBV7-8
size: -
DNA: TGTGCCAGCAGCTTAGAAGGGAGCTCCTATAATTCACCCCTCCACTTT
CDR3: CASSLEGSSYNSPLHF

J: TRBJ1-4
length: 16
D: TRBD1
V: TRBV4-3
size: -
DNA: TGCGCCAGCAGCCAGGACACAGGGGAATCAAATGAAAAACTGTTTTTT
CDR3: CASSQDTGESNEKLFF

J: TRBJ1-2
length: 14
D: -
V: TRBV11-3
size: -
DNA: TGTGCCAGCAGCTTAGATTCGGGGACTGGGGGCTACACCTTC
CDR3: CASSLDSGTGGYTF

J: TRBJ1-2
length: 15
D: TRBD1
V: TRBV4-2
size: -
DNA: TGTGCCAGCAGCCAAGATCGGGGACAGATCTATGGCTACACCTTC
CDR3: CASSQDRGQIYGYTF

J: TRBJ2-5
length: 15
D: TRBD1
V: TRBV19
size: -
DNA: TGTGCCAGTAGTACCCCGGGACAGGGTCTGGAGACCCAGTACTTC
CDR3: CASSTPGQGLETQYF

J: TRBJ2-1
length: 17
D: TRBD2
V: TRBV11-3
size: -
DNA: TGTGCCAGCAGCCCCCCTAGCGGGAGTGGTTCCTACAATGAGCAGTTCTTC
CDR3: CASSPPSGSGSYNEQFF

J: TRBJ2-5
length: 16
D: -
V: TRBV7-6
size: -
DNA: TGTGCCAGCAGCTTATTAGTAGGGACAAAACAAGAGACCCAGTACTTC
CDR3: CASSLLVGTKQETQYF

J: TRBJ1-5
length: 17
D: -
V: TRBV28
size: -
DNA: TGTGCCAGCAGTTTATCTCAAACACCATATAGCAATCAGCCCCAGCATTTT
CDR3: CASSLSQTPYSNQPQHF

J: TRBJ2-7
length: 14
D: -
V: TRBV6-6
size: -
DNA: TGTGCCAGCAGTTACGAGGGGGTATCCTACGAGCAGTACTTC
CDR3: CASSYEGVSYEQYF